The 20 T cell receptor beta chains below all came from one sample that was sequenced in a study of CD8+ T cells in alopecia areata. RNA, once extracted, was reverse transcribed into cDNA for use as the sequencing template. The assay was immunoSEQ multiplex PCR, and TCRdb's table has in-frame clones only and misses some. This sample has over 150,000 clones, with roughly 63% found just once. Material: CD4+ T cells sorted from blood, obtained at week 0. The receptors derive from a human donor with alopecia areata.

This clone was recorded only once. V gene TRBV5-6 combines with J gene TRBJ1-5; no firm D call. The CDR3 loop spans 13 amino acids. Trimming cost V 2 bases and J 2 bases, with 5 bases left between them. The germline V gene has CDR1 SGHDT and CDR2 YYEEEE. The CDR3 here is CASSFRGNQPQHF. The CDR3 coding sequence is TGTGCCAGCAGCTTTCGTGGCAATCAGCCCCAGCATTTT.

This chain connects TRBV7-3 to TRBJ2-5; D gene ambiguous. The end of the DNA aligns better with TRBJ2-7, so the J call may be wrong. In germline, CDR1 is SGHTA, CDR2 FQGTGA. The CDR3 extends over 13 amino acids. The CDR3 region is CASSFTEIYEQYF. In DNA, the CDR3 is TGTGCCAGCAGCTTTACTGAGATCTACGAGCAGTACTTC.

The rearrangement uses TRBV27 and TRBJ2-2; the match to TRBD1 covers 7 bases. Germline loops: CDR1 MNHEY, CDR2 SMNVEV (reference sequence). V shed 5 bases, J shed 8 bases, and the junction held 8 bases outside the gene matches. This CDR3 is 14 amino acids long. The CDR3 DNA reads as TGTGCCAGCAGTATCCTACAGGGGAGTGGGGAGCTGTTTTTT. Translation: CASSILQGSGELFF.

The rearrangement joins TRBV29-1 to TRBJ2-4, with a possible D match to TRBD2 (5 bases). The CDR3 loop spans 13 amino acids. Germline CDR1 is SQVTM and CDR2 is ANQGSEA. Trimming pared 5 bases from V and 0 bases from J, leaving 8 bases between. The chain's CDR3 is CSVIEGAKNIQYF. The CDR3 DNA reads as TGCAGCGTTATCGAGGGAGCCAAAAACATTCAGTACTTC. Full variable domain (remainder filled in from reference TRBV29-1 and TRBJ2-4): SAVISQKPSRDICQRGTSLTIQCQVDSQVTMMFWYRQQPGQSLTLIATANQGSEATYESGFVIDKFPISRPNLTFSTLTVSNMSPEDSSIYLCSVIEGAKNIQYFGAGTRLSVL.

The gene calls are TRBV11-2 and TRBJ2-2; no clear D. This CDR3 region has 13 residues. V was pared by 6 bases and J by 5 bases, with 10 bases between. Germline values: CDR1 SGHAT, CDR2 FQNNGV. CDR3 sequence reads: CASSLKPTGELFF. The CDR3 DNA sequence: TGTGCCAGCAGTTTGAAGCCGACCGGGGAGCTGTTTTTT.

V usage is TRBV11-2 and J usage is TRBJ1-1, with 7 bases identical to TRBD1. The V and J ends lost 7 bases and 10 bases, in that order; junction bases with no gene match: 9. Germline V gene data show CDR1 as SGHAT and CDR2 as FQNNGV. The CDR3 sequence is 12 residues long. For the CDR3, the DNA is TGTGCCAGCAAGCACAGGGGATCGGGAGCTTTCTTT. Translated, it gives CASKHRGSGAFF.

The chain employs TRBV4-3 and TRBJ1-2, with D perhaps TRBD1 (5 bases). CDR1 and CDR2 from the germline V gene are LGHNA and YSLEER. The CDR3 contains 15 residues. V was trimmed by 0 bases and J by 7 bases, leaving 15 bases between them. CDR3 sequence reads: CASSQDWGSWGGYTF. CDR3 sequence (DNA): TGCGCCAGCAGCCAAGATTGGGGGTCTTGGGGTGGCTACACCTTC.

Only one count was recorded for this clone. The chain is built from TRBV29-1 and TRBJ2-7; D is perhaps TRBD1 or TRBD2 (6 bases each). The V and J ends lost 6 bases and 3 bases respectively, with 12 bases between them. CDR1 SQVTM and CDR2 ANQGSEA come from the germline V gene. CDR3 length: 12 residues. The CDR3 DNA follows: TGCAGCGTCGGCGAGGGGGGCTACGAGCAGTACTTC. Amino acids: CSVGEGGYEQYF.

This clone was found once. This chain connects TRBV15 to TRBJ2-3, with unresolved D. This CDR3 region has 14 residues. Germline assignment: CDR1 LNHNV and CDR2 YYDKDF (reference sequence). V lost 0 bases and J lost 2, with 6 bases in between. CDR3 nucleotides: TGTGCCACCAGCAGAGACAGAGCCACAGATACGCAGTATTTT. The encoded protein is CATSRDRATDTQYF.

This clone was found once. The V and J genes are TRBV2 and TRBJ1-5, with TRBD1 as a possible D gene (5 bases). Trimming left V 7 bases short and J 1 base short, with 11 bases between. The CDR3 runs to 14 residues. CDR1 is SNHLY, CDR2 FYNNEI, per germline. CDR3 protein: CASTQGSSNQPQHF. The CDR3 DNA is TGTGCCAGCACCCAGGGTTCAAGCAATCAGCCCCAGCATTTT.

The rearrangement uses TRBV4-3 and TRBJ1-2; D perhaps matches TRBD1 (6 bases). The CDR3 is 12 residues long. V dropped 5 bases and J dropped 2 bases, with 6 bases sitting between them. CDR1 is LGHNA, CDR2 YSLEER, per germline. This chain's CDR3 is CASSTGNYGYTF. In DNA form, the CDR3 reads TGCGCCAGCAGCACAGGGAACTATGGCTACACCTTC.

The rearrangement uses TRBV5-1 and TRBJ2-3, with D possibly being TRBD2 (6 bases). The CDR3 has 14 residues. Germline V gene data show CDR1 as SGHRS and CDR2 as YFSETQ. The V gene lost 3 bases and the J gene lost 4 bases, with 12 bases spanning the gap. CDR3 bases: TGCGCCAGCAGCTCGGGGGAGTTGGCAGATACGCAGTATTTT. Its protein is CASSSGELADTQYF.

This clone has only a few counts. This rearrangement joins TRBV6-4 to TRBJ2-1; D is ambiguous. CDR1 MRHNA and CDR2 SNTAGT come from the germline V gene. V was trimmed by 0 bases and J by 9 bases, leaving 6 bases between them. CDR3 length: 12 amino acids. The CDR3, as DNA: TGTGCCAGCAGTGACTCAGGGTTTGAGCAGTTCTTC. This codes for CASSDSGFEQFF.

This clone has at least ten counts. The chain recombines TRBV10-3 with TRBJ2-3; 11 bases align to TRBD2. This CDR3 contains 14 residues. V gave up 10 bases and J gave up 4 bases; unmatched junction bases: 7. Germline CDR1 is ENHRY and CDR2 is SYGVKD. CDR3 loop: CATSSGGNADTQYF. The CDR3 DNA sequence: TGTGCCACATCTAGCGGGGGGAACGCAGATACGCAGTATTTT.

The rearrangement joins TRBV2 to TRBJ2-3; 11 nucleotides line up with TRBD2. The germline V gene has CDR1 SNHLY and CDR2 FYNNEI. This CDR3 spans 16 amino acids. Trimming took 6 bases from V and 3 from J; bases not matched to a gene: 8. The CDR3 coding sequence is TGTGCCAGCAGCATGAGGGCTAGCGGGGGGACAGATACGCAGTATTTT. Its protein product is CASSMRASGGTDTQYF.

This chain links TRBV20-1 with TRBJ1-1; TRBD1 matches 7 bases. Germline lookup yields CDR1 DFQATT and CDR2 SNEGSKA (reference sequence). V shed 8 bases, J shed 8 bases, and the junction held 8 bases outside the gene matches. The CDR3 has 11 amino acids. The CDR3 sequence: CSPYLTGEAFF. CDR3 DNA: TGCAGTCCTTATTTGACAGGGGAAGCTTTCTTT.

The CDR3 nucleotides are TGTGCCTGGAGTGCAAGGGGTGGACTCGTCAGCAATCAGCCCCAGCATTTT. Translating it yields CAWSARGGLVSNQPQHF. The genes are TRBV30 and TRBJ1-5, with D tentatively TRBD1 (5 bases). V was cut by 1 base and J by 1 base, with 17 bases left in between. This CDR3 is 17 amino acids long. Germline CDR1 reads GTSNPN; CDR2 reads SVGIG (reference sequence).

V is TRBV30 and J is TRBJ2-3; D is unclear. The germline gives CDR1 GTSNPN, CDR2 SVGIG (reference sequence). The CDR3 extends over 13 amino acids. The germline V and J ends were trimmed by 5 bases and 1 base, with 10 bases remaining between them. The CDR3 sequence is CAWADARTDTQYF. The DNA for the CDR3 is TGTGCCTGGGCTGATGCCCGCACAGATACGCAGTATTTT.

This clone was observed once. The CDR3 nucleotides are TGTGCCAGCAGCGCTTCTTTCGGGGATCCTTCCTACGAGCAGTACTTC. It translates to CASSASFGDPSYEQYF. The chain is built from TRBV5-4 and TRBJ2-7, with D maybe TRBD2 (5 bases). The CDR3 loop spans 16 amino acids. The V end was cut by 4 bases, the J end by 1 base, with 18 bases between. Germline loops: CDR1 SGHNT, CDR2 YYREEE (reference sequence).

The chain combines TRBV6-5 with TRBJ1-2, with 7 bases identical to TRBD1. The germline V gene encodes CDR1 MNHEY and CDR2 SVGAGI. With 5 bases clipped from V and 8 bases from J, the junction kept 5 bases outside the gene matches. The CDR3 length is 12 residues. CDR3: CASSPGGSGYTF. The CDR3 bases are TGTGCCAGCAGTCCAGGGGGGTCCGGCTACACCTTC.